This T cell receptor (beta chain) was observed in a study of T cell repertoires in cytomegalovirus infection. V lost 2 bases to trimming and J lost 2 bases; unmatched junction nucleotides: 6. The germline V gene has CDR1 SEHNR and CDR2 FQNEAQ (reference sequence). This CDR3 region has 16 residues. Worth noting for this clonotype: Its antigen remains unidentified.

In TCRdb, the reads were re-called with MiXCR into one record per CDR3 protein. The sample lists 570,000 or so distinct CDR3 sequences; just under 40% were seen once. The TCR sequence derives from a human donor in good health (CMV status not recorded). Some clones in this sample may be carry-over from other donors' samples. This sample comprised cultured PBMCs, obtained from culture after CMV antigen stimulation. This chain uses TRBV7-9 with TRBJ2-5, with 9 bases aligning to TRBD1. The DNA for the CDR3 is TGTGCCAGCAGCTTATTGGGACAGGGTGTACAAGAGACCCAGTACTTC. It translates to CASSLLGQGVQETQYF.